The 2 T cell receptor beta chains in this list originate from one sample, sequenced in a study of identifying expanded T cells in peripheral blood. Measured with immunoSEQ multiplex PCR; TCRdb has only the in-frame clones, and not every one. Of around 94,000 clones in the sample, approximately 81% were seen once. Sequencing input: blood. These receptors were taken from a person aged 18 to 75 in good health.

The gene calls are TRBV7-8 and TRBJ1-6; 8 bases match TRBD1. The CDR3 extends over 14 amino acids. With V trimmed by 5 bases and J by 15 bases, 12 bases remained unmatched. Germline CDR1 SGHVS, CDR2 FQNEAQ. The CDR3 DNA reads TGTGCCAGCAGCCCACGGACAGGGCTCTTTCTCCTCCACTTT. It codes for CASSPRTGLFLLHF.

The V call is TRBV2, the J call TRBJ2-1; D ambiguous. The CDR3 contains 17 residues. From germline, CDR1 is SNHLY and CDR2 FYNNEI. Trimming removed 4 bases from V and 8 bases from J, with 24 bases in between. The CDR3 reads CASSVPHDGASGYEQFF. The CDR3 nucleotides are TGTGCCAGCAGTGTTCCCCACGACGGCGCCTCCGGCTATGAGCAGTTCTTC.